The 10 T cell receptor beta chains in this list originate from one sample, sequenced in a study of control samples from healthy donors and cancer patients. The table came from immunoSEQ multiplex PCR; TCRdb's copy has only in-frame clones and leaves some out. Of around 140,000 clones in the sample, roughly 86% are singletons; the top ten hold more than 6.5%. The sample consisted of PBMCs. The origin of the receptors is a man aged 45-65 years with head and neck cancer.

The CDR3 reads CASSERPREAFF. CDR3 in DNA: TGTGCCAGCAGTGAAAGGCCCAGGGAAGCTTTCTTT. V and J are TRBV6-1 and TRBJ1-1; no reliable D call. The germline V and J ends were trimmed by 2 bases and 8 bases, with 9 bases remaining between them. The CDR3 extends over 12 amino acids. Germline CDR1 is MNHNS and CDR2 is SASEGT.

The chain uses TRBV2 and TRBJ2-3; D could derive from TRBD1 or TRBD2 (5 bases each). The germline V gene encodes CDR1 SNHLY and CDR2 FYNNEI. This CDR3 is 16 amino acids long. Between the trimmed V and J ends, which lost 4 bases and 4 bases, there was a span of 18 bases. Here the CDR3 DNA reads TGTGCCAGCAGTGCCGGGACCTTCATGAGTGCAGATACGCAGTATTTT. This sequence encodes CASSAGTFMSADTQYF. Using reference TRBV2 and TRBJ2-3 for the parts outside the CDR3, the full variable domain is EPEVTQTPSHQVTQMGQEVILRCVPISNHLYFYWYRQILGQKVEFLVSFYNNEISEKSEIFDDQFSVERPDGSNFTLKIRSTKLEDSAMYFCASSAGTFMSADTQYFGPGTRLTVL.

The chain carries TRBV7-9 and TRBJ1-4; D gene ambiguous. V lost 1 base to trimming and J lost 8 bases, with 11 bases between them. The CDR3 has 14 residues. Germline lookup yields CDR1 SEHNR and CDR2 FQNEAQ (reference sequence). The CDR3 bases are TGTGCCAGCAGCTTAGAGAAGGGCGGCGAAAAACTGTTTTTT. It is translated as CASSLEKGGEKLFF.

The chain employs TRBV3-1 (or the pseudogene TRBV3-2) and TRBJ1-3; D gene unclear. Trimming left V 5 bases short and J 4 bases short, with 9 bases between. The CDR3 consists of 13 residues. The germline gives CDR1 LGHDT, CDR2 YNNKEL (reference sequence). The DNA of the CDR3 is TGTGCCAGCAGCTTATGGACGGGAAACACCATATATTTT. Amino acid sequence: CASSLWTGNTIYF.

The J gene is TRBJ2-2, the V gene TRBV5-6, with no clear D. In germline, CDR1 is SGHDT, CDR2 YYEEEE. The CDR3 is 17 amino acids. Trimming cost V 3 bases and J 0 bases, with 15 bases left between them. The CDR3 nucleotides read TGTGCCAGCAGCTCCCCCGTTGCGTTTTCGAACACCGGGGAGCTGTTTTTT. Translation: CASSSPVAFSNTGELFF.

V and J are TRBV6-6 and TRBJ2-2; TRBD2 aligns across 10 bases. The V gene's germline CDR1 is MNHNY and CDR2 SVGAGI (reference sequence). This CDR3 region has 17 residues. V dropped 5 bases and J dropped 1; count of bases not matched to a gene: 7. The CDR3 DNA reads TGTGCCAGCAGTCCCGACAGCGGGGGGGAGAACACCGGGGAGCTGTTTTTT. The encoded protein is CASSPDSGGENTGELFF.

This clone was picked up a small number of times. As DNA, the CDR3 is TGTGCCAGTAGTCCCGCCGGGACCTACGAGCAGTACTTC. This encodes CASSPAGTYEQYF. The chain has TRBV19 and TRBJ2-7, with D possibly TRBD2 on 5 matching bases. The CDR3 loop spans 13 amino acids. V dropped 5 bases and J dropped 2 bases, with 10 bases sitting between them. Per the germline V gene, CDR1 is LNHDA and CDR2 is SQIVND (reference sequence).

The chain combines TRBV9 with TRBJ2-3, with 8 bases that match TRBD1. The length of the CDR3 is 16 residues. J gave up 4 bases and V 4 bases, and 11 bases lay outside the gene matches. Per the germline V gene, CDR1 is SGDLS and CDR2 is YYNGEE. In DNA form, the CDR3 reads TGTGCCAGCAGCTCAACATTGGACAGGGTCGCAGATACGCAGTATTTT. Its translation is CASSSTLDRVADTQYF.

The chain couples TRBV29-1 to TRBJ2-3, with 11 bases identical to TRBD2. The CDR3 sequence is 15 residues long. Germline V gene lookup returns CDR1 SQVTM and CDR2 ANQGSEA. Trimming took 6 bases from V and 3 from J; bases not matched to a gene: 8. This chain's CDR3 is CSVHLAGGATDTQYF. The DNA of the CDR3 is TGCAGCGTGCACTTAGCGGGGGGGGCTACAGATACGCAGTATTTT.

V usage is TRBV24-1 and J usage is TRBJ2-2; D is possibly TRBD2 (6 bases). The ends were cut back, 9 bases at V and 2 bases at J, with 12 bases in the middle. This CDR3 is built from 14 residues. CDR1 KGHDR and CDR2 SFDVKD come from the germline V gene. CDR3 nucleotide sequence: TGTGCCACCGAAGGGACTCTAAACACCGGGGAGCTGTTTTTT. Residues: CATEGTLNTGELFF.